This T cell receptor beta chain was identified in a study of blood T cells in healthy people across ages. This clonotype appeared a few times. A sample-barcoded 5' primer and a J-beta primer mix were used in a second PCR of roughly 7 to 11 cycles. Each CDR3 protein is one row after TCRdb ran MiXCR on the 5' RACE reads. The table lists some 1,000,000 distinct CDR3 sequences, approximately 25% of them singletons. These data also formed part of another study, on T cells of mothers and their children.

The source material was blood. This receptor was taken from a girl aged 2 to 9 in good health.

The chain's CDR3 is CASSLTPGLPSSEQYF. CDR3 DNA: TGTGCCAGCAGCTTAACTCCAGGACTCCCATCCAGCGAGCAGTACTTC. The chain carries TRBV7-2 and TRBJ2-7; perhaps TRBD2 as D (5 bases). Deletions cut 2 bases from V and 6 bases from J, with 20 bases between. This CDR3 spans 16 amino acids. Germline V gene lookup returns CDR1 SGHTA and CDR2 FQGNSA. Supplemented by reference TRBV7-2 and TRBJ2-7, the full variable domain reads GAGVSQSPSNKVTEKGKDVELRCDPISGHTALYWYRQSLGQGLEFLIYFQGNSAPDKSGLPSDRFSAERTGGSVSTLTIQRTQQEDSAVYLCASSLTPGLPSSEQYFGPGTRLTVT.